This T cell receptor beta chain is drawn from a study of blood T cell repertoires in COVID-19. For the study at large: The United States, Italy and Spain provided the acute and convalescent COVID-19 samples.

Measured with immunoSEQ multiplex PCR; TCRdb has only the in-frame clones, and not every one. The sample consists of about 190,000 clones, 84% of them appearing once. Participants came from fewer than 25 US areas, aged about 18 to 95 years. No more than 2 weeks before study entry, exposed participants had met a case of COVID-19. With 4 bases clipped from V and 3 bases from J, the junction kept 3 bases outside the gene matches. The CDR3 contains 14 residues. The V gene's germline CDR1 is SEHNR and CDR2 FQNEAQ (reference sequence). The TCR sequence derives from a woman between 25 and 40 years old who had been exposed to COVID-19. What was sequenced was PBMCs or T cells enriched from blood (not recorded which). This rearrangement joins TRBV7-9 to TRBJ1-5; TRBD1 aligns across 7 bases. The CDR3 region has the DNA TGTGCCAGCAGCTCCAGGGGGAACAATCAGCCCCAGCATTTT. Its protein product is CASSSRGNNQPQHF.